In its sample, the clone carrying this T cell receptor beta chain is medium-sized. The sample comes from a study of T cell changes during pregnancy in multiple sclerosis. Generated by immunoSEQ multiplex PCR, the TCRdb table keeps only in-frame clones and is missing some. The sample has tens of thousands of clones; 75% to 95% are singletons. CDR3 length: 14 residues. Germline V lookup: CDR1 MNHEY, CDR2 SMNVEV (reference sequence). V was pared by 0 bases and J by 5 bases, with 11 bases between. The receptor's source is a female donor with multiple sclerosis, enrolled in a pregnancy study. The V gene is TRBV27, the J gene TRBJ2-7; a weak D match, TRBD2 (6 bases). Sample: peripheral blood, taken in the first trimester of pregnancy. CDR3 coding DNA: TGTGCCAGCAGTTTATCCGGGAGACCCAACGAGCAGTACTTC. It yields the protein CASSLSGRPNEQYF.